This is a list of T cell receptor beta chains from one sample in a study of beta chain features in type 1 diabetes. Sequencing used immunoSEQ multiplex PCR; TCRdb keeps in-frame clones, though not all of them. The sample contains fewer than 250,000 clones, around 68% of which appear only once. The sequenced material came from naive CD4+ T cells from blood. Source of these receptors: a man aged 30 to 45 in good health. Both conserved end residues are part of each CDR3. The D gene is left open where the match is weak. Clone sizes are given selectively: once, few, many, or a class where the clone is expanded.

d_call clone_size j_call v_call cdr3_aa cdr3_nt
NA NA TRBJ2-7 TRBV29-1 CSVGGTYEQYF TGCAGCGTTGGAGGGACCTACGAGCAGTACTTC
TRBD2 few TRBJ2-3 TRBV19 CASSSTSGRTDTQYF TGTGCCAGTAGTTCGACTAGCGGCCGCACAGATACGCAGTATTTT
TRBD1 NA TRBJ1-5 TRBV23-1 CASSHGKGAHQPQHF TGCGCCAGCAGTCACGGAAAGGGGGCACATCAGCCCCAGCATTTT
NA NA TRBJ2-1 TRBV12-5 CASGLDFTNEQFF TGTGCTAGTGGTTTAGACTTCACCAATGAGCAGTTCTTC
NA NA TRBJ2-5 TRBV5-1 CASSQGPDQTQYF TGCGCCAGCAGCCAGGGACCCGACCAGACCCAGTACTTC
NA NA TRBJ2-1 TRBV7-2 CASSPEWYNEQFF TGTGCCAGCAGCCCCGAGTGGTACAATGAGCAGTTCTTC
NA NA TRBJ2-7 TRBV30 CAWSVKASYEQYF TGTGCCTGGAGTGTTAAGGCCTCCTACGAGCAGTACTTC
NA NA TRBJ2-1 TRBV28 CASSLSGPYNEQFF TGTGCCAGCAGCCTGTCGGGGCCTTACAATGAGCAGTTCTTC
NA NA TRBJ2-3 TRBV10-3 CAILRKSTDTQYF TGTGCCATCTTGCGGAAAAGCACAGATACGCAGTATTTT
NA NA TRBJ2-7 TRBV25-1 CASSESRQGGYEQYF TGTGCCAGCAGTGAATCCCGACAAGGCGGGTACGAGCAGTACTTC
NA NA TRBJ1-2 TRBV13 CASSLGPREGYTF TGTGCCAGCAGCTTAGGTCCTCGGGAGGGCTACACCTTC
NA NA TRBJ2-3 TRBV5-1 CASSLNQGKDTQYF TGCGCCAGCAGCTTAAACCAGGGTAAAGATACGCAGTATTTT
NA few TRBJ2-5 TRBV7-2 CASSLLGETQYF TGTGCCAGCAGCCTTCTAGGAGAGACCCAGTACTTC
NA few TRBJ1-1 TRBV30 CAWSVRGNTEAFF TGTGCCTGGAGTGTTCGCGGGAACACTGAAGCTTTCTTT
NA NA TRBJ2-5 TRBV28 CASSSQGGKETQYF TGTGCCAGCAGTAGCCAGGGGGGCAAAGAGACCCAGTACTTC
NA NA TRBJ2-5 TRBV7-2 CASSLARETQYF TGTGCCAGCAGCTTAGCGAGGGAGACCCAGTACTTC
TRBD2 NA TRBJ2-5 TRBV7-7 CASRRLATETQYF TGTGCCAGCAGACGACTAGCGACAGAGACCCAGTACTTC
TRBD2 NA TRBJ2-3 TRBV30 CAWSLTFRGLAGALDTQYF TGTGCCTGGAGTCTCACCTTCCGGGGACTAGCGGGGGCGCTAGATACGCAGTATTTT
TRBD1 NA TRBJ2-5 TRBV7-2 CASSSTGGQETQYF TGTGCCAGCAGCTCGACAGGGGGACAAGAGACCCAGTACTTC
NA NA TRBJ1-4 TRBV14 CASSQDSRAAGLFF TGTGCCAGCAGCCAAGATAGCCGGGCGGCGGGACTGTTTTTT
TRBD2 NA TRBJ2-3 TRBV30 CAWRRAGVKPDTQYF TGTGCCTGGCGCCGAGCGGGGGTCAAACCAGATACGCAGTATTTT
NA NA TRBJ2-5 TRBV27 CASSLKGGETQYF TGTGCCAGCAGTTTAAAAGGCGGAGAGACCCAGTACTTC
NA NA TRBJ1-6 TRBV4-2 CASSQDQGSYNSPLHF TGTGCCAGCAGCCAAGATCAGGGCTCCTATAATTCACCCCTCCACTTT
TRBD1 once TRBJ2-7 TRBV15 CATSRVKGQGNEQYF TGTGCCACCAGCAGAGTGAAGGGACAGGGGAATGAGCAGTACTTC
NA NA TRBJ2-7 TRBV30 CAWSGSPYEQYF TGTGCCTGGAGTGGGAGCCCCTACGAGCAGTACTTC
NA NA TRBJ2-3 TRBV6-5 CASSPGTHTDTQYF TGTGCCAGCAGTCCCGGGACTCATACAGATACGCAGTATTTT
TRBD1 NA TRBJ1-1 TRBV7-2 CASSTTGRSFF TGTGCCAGCAGTACGACAGGGCGGTCTTTCTTT
NA NA TRBJ2-3 TRBV9 CASSAGTRVGPDTQYF TGTGCCAGCAGCGCAGGGACCAGAGTTGGCCCAGATACGCAGTATTTT
TRBD1 few TRBJ2-5 TRBV30 CAWTPPRGQETQYF TGTGCCTGGACTCCTCCCAGGGGGCAGGAGACCCAGTACTTC
TRBD2 NA TRBJ2-3 TRBV29-1 CSVSTGLAPSTDTQYF TGCAGCGTCTCCACGGGACTAGCGCCGAGCACAGATACGCAGTATTTT
TRBD1 NA TRBJ1-6 TRBV30 CAWSEGARNSPLHF TGTGCCTGGAGTGAGGGGGCTCGGAATTCACCCCTCCACTTT
NA NA TRBJ1-6 TRBV6-5 CASSTAGINSPLHF TGTGCCAGCAGTACCGCCGGGATTAATTCACCCCTCCACTTT
TRBD1 NA TRBJ2-7 TRBV30 CAQGQGLSYEQYF TGTGCCCAAGGACAGGGGCTTTCCTACGAGCAGTACTTC
TRBD2 few TRBJ2-1 TRBV6-6 CASSYSLAGEEEGQFF TGTGCCAGCAGTTACTCCTTAGCGGGAGAGGAGGAGGGGCAGTTCTTC
NA NA TRBJ2-3 TRBV18 CASSDVTDTQYF TGTGCCAGCTCGGACGTCACAGATACGCAGTATTTT